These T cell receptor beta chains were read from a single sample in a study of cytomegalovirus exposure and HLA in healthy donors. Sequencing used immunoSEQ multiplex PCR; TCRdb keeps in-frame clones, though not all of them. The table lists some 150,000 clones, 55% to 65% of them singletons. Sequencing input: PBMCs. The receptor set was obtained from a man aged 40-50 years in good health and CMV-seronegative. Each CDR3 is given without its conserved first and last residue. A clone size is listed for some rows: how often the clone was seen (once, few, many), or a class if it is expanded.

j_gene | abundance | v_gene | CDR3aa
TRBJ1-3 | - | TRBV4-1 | ASSQVRQGGWDTIY
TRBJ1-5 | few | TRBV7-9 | SSSRYSGTGHGPQH
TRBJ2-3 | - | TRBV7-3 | ASSPGITDTQY
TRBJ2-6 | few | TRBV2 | AGRDTTLGANVLT
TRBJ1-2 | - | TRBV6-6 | ASSRDSLGYT
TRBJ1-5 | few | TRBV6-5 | ASSYEGLQPQH
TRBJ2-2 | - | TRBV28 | ASSYLRTGGAHTGELF
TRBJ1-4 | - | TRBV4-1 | ASSQDSGFI
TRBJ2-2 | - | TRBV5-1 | ASSLEGLADGGEGTGELF
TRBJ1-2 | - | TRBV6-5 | ASSYEPGQTNYGYT
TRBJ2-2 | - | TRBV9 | ASSVSASGRAVGTGELF
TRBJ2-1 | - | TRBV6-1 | ASSGRHKTYNEQF
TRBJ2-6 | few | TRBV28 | ASSLQAPGANVLT
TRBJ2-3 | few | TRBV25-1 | ASSAPLGSGGRGDTQY
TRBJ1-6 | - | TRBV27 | ASSLGIAGGYSPLH
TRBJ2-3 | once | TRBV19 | ASMRQGARGDTQY
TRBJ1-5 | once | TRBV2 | ASRPTGGDQPQH
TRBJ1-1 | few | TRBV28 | ASSLRQVEAF
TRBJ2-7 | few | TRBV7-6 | ASSSTYEQY
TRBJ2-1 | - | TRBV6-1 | ASSEFAAGSYNEQF
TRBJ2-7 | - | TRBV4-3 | ASSQGLRGDYEQY
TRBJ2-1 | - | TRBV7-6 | ASSLDGTGSHEQF
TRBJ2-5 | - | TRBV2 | ASSISGTQY
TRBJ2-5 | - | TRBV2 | ASSRETQY
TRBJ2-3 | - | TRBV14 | ASSLRGSDTQY
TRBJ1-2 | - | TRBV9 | ASSVGSYGYT
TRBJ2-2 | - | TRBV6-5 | ASRTRPPGTGELF
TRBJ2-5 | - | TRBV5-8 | ASSMTDRGEQY
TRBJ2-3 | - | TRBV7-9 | ASSLGSGDTDTQY
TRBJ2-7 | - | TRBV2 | ASSGTSGYEQY
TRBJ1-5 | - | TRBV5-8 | ASSLGTASNQPQH
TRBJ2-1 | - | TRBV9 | ASSVGPSYNEQF
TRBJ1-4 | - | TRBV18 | ASSPLGGEKLF
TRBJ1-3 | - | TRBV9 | ASSVGLSGNTIY
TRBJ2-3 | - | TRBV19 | ASSTTGTGVPDTQY
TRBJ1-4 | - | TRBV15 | ATSRDKGENEKLF
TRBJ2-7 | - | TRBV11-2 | ASSPGLASGPYEQY
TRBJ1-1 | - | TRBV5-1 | ASSTGTGVVDTEAF
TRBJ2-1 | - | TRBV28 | ASRRPRQGTYNEQF
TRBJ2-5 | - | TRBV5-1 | ASSLGQYQETQY
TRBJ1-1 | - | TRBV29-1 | SVGEGAKNTEAF
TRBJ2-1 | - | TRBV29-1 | SVERTGGPTSSYNEQF
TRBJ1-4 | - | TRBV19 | ASSPTVRGANEKLF
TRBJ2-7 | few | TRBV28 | ASTGGTVYSYEQY
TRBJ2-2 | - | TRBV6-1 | ASKNEAVLGELF
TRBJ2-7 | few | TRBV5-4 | ASSFDRGHEQY
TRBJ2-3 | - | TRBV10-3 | AIQSGGGITDTQY
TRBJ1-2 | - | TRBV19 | ASSIILTGDHHGYT
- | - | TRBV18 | VSSDRDKQGEQY
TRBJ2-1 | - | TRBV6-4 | ASSRTSGMGNEQF
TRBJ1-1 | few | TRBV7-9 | ASSSTGTSPAYAF
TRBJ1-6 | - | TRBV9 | ASSDQGASNNSPLH
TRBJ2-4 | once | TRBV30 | AWSAWGGVKNIQY
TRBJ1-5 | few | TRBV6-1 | ASTLQGGGQPQH
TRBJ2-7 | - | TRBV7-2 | ASSTALAAYEQY